Here is one T cell receptor beta chain with its context. This sample stems from a study of cytomegalovirus exposure and HLA in healthy donors. Use of 60 Vbeta and 13 Jbeta primers characterized the PCR. Using immunoSEQ multiplex PCR, the repertoire was profiled, and TCRdb retains in-frame clones only, with some absent. In all, the sample yields 90,000 to 150,000 clones. Sequences were obtained from PBMCs. This TCR was recovered from a man between 18 and 29 years old in good health and CMV-seronegative.

The CDR3 loop is CASSGGDRTNEKLFF. CDR3 DNA sequence: TGTGCCAGCAGCGGGGGGGACAGAACCAATGAAAAACTGTTTTTT. The chain recombines TRBV9 with TRBJ1-4; 7 bases agree with TRBD1. CDR1 is SGDLS, CDR2 YYNGEE, per germline. The J segment lost 5 bases and the V segment lost 3 bases, leaving 7 bases of the junction unmatched. This CDR3 comprises 15 residues.